A single sample is the source of the 22 T cell receptor beta chains below, sequenced in a study of cytomegalovirus exposure and HLA in healthy donors. Primers for the PCR totalled 60 Vbeta and 13 Jbeta. TCRdb's table, derived via immunoSEQ multiplex PCR, lists solely in-frame clones and lacks some. This table has about 130,000 clones, 60% to 80% appearing once. Sequenced sample: PBMCs. These receptors were collected from a man aged 45-65 years in good health and CMV-seronegative.

This chain joins TRBV21-1 and TRBJ2-7; the DNA was not used to check the table's D call, TRBD2. TRBV21-1 is a pseudogene segment. CDR3 length: 14 residues. The CDR3 reads CASSNREGTYEQYF. Written as DNA, the CDR3 is TGTGCCAGCAGCAACCGAGAGGGAACCTACGAGCAGTACTTC.

The chain has TRBV14 and TRBJ2-7, with 10 nucleotides matching TRBD2. Germline assignment: CDR1 SGHDN and CDR2 FVKESK. V shed 2 bases, J shed 2 bases, and the junction held 6 bases outside the gene matches. The CDR3 is made up of 16 amino acids. The DNA for the CDR3 is TGTGCCAGCAGCCAACTATGGACTAGCGGACCCTACGAGCAGTACTTC. Its protein product is CASSQLWTSGPYEQYF. The variable domain in full, completed from reference TRBV14 and TRBJ2-7, reads EAGVTQFPSHSVIEKGQTVTLRCDPISGHDNLYWYRRVMGKEIKFLLHFVKESKQDESGMPNNRFLAERTGGTYSTLKVQPAELEDSGVYFCASSQLWTSGPYEQYFGPGTRLTVT.

The chain carries TRBV21-1 and TRBJ2-2; TRBD1 is the table's D call, not checked against the DNA. TRBV21-1 is a pseudogene segment. CDR3 size: 15 residues. The CDR3 sequence: CASSPPDTVSGELFF. In DNA, the CDR3 is TGTGCCAGCAGCCCCCCGGACACGGTTTCCGGGGAGCTGTTTTTT.

This clone is a singleton in its sample. This sequence joins TRBV10-3 and TRBJ2-3, with D possibly TRBD1 on 6 matching bases. This CDR3 has 16 amino acids. The V and J ends lost 5 bases and 4 bases respectively, with 19 bases between them. CDR1 and CDR2 (germline): ENHRY, SYGVKD. CDR3 protein: CAISNLQGSEADTQYF. The DNA of the CDR3 is TGTGCCATCAGTAATTTACAGGGCTCAGAGGCAGATACGCAGTATTTT.

This clone occurred a few times. The chain is built from TRBV19 and TRBJ2-7; D possibly corresponds to TRBD2 (5 bases). Looked up from germline, CDR1 is LNHDA and CDR2 is SQIVND (reference sequence). Trimming removed 7 bases from V and 2 bases from J, with 15 bases in between. The CDR3 consists of 14 residues. The CDR3 DNA follows: TGTGCCAGTACCTCGGACTCACTCCCCTACGAGCAGTACTTC. The encoded protein is CASTSDSLPYEQYF.

The V call is TRBV28, the J call TRBJ1-1, with 9 bases fitting TRBD1. Trimming took 6 bases from V and 1 from J; bases not matched to a gene: 9. Germline CDR1 is MDHEN and CDR2 is SYDVKM. The CDR3 length is 16 residues. The CDR3 reads CASSYGTGSRNTEAFF. DNA of the CDR3: TGTGCCAGCAGCTACGGGACAGGGTCACGGAACACTGAAGCTTTCTTT.

There are a few counts of this clone. The chain has TRBV27 and TRBJ2-7, with TRBD1 matching 7 bases. Germline V gene data show CDR1 as MNHEY and CDR2 as SMNVEV (reference sequence). This CDR3 contains 16 residues. V shed 3 bases, J shed 3 bases, and the junction held 11 bases outside the gene matches. The CDR3 sequence is CASSFEGQEQFYEQYF. The CDR3 bases are TGTGCCAGCAGTTTTGAAGGACAGGAGCAATTCTACGAGCAGTACTTC.

The rearrangement links TRBV6-5 to TRBJ1-1, with no clear D. V was trimmed by 0 bases and J by 4 bases, leaving 12 bases between them. This CDR3 has 15 amino acids. Germline V CDR1 and CDR2: MNHEY, SVGAGI. CDR3 DNA: TGTGCCAGCAGTTACTCGACTGTGAGGAGCACTGAAGCTTTCTTT. It translates to CASSYSTVRSTEAFF.

The chain is built from TRBV19 and TRBJ2-3; D perhaps matches TRBD1 (7 bases). Trimming left V 3 bases short and J 4 bases short, with 17 bases between. This CDR3 comprises 16 residues. In germline, CDR1 is LNHDA, CDR2 SQIVND (reference sequence). The CDR3 protein is CASSIVAPRGADTQYF. As DNA, the CDR3 is TGTGCCAGTAGTATTGTGGCCCCCAGGGGGGCAGATACGCAGTATTTT. Complete variable domain (other parts from reference TRBV19 and TRBJ2-3): DGGITQSPKYLFRKEGQNVTLSCEQNLNHDAMYWYRQDPGQGLRLIYYSQIVNDFQKGDIAEGYSVSREKKESFPLTVTSAQKNPTAFYLCASSIVAPRGADTQYFGPGTRLTVL.

This clone was seen a handful of times. The chain joins TRBV10-3 to TRBJ1-1, with D hard to call. Germline assignment: CDR1 ENHRY and CDR2 SYGVKD. The CDR3 sequence is 13 residues long. Deletions cut 5 bases from V and 1 base from J, with 8 bases between. CDR3 sequence (DNA): TGTGCCATCAGTCGAACGGGGAACACTGAAGCTTTCTTT. It specifies CAISRTGNTEAFF.

The rearrangement uses TRBV10-2 and TRBJ2-3, with 13 bases identical to TRBD2. Germline assignment: CDR1 WSHSY and CDR2 SAAADI. J gave up 4 bases and V 5 bases, and 3 bases lay outside the gene matches. This CDR3 contains 15 residues. The CDR3 reads CASSLTSGRADTQYF. The CDR3 bases are TGCGCCAGCAGTCTAACTAGCGGGAGGGCAGATACGCAGTATTTT.

This clone was seen a handful of times. DNA for the CDR3: TGCGCCAGCAGCCAAGGGGACAGCGGGAGGCAAGAGACCCAGTACTTC. It is translated as CASSQGDSGRQETQYF. The rearrangement uses TRBV5-1 and TRBJ2-5; 9 bases match TRBD2. Germline CDR1 SGHRS, CDR2 YFSETQ. The V segment lost 4 bases and the J segment 2 bases; nucleotides outside the gene matches: 9. CDR3 length: 16 residues.

The chain uses TRBV11-2 and TRBJ2-1, with D tentatively TRBD2 (5 bases). This CDR3 comprises 15 residues. V was clipped by 5 bases and J by 3 bases, with 14 bases between them. Germline-derived CDR1 and CDR2 are SGHAT and FQNNGV. The CDR3 region has the DNA TGTGCCAGCAGCCTTAGAGGGCAGAACTACAATGAGCAGTTCTTC. It codes for CASSLRGQNYNEQFF.

The count of this clone is one. The chain employs TRBV15 and TRBJ2-5; 9 bases match TRBD1. The CDR3 extends over 15 amino acids. The V gene's germline CDR1 is LNHNV and CDR2 YYDKDF (reference sequence). After removal of 3 bases from V and 2 bases from J, the junction contained 4 bases not matched to a gene. The CDR3 sequence is CATSRDRGVQETQYF. The CDR3 DNA is TGTGCCACCAGCAGGGACAGGGGCGTACAAGAGACCCAGTACTTC.

This chain connects TRBV9 to TRBJ2-7; 7 positions match TRBD2. The ends lost 1 base at V and 4 bases at J; junction bases unmatched: 11. The CDR3 is 16 amino acids. Germline values: CDR1 SGDLS, CDR2 YYNGEE. The CDR3 DNA is TGTGCCAGCAGCGTATTGGGGTCTAGCGGAATTTACGAGCAGTACTTC. Protein product: CASSVLGSSGIYEQYF.

The J gene is TRBJ2-7, the V gene TRBV9; no clear D. V lost 0 bases to trimming and J lost 3 bases, with 13 bases between them. CDR1 and CDR2 (germline): SGDLS, YYNGEE. The CDR3 sequence is 15 residues long. The CDR3 region is CASSVGANPGYEQYF. DNA of the CDR3: TGTGCCAGCAGCGTAGGGGCCAACCCTGGCTACGAGCAGTACTTC.

The V gene is TRBV7-3, the J gene TRBJ2-6; TRBD1 aligns across 9 bases. The CDR3 contains 18 residues. Per the germline V gene, CDR1 is SGHTA and CDR2 is FQGTGA. V shed 1 base, J shed 2 bases, and the junction held 6 bases outside the gene matches. The CDR3 region is CASSLMGTGPPGANVLTF. In nucleotides, the CDR3 is TGTGCCAGCAGCTTAATGGGGACAGGGCCCCCTGGGGCCAACGTCCTGACTTTC.

The rearrangement links TRBV2 to TRBJ1-1; 8 positions match TRBD1. Germline trimming cut 4 bases from V and 0 bases from J; bases unmatched to any gene: 4. Germline V gene data show CDR1 as SNHLY and CDR2 as FYNNEI. The length of the CDR3 is 15 residues. This chain's CDR3 is CASSVQGALNTEAFF. CDR3 sequence (DNA): TGTGCCAGCAGTGTCCAGGGGGCCTTGAACACTGAAGCTTTCTTT.

The rearrangement joins TRBV2 to TRBJ2-7; D ambiguous. Germline loops: CDR1 SNHLY, CDR2 FYNNEI. Trimming shortened V by 4 bases and J by 4 bases, and 8 bases separated the two germline ends. The CDR3 is made up of 12 amino acids. CDR3 DNA: TGTGCCAGCAGTGTTGGCTTATACGAGCAGTACTTC. It is translated as CASSVGLYEQYF.

The chain carries TRBV5-1 and TRBJ2-5, with D perhaps matching TRBD2 (6 bases). Trimming took off 2 bases at V and 2 bases at J, with 13 bases between the two ends. The CDR3 has 15 residues. In germline, CDR1 is SGHRS, CDR2 YFSETQ. The CDR3 is CASSLGRDSQETQYF. The CDR3 bases are TGCGCCAGCAGCTTAGGTAGGGACTCACAAGAGACCCAGTACTTC.

The chain couples TRBV6-6 to TRBJ1-3; D is unclear. Looked up from germline, CDR1 is MNHNY and CDR2 is SVGAGI (reference sequence). V was shortened by 2 bases and J by 0 bases, with 8 bases between the two germline ends. The CDR3 runs to 15 residues. DNA of the CDR3: TGTGCCAGCAGTTACGCGGGGAGCTCTGGAAACACCATATATTTT. This gives the protein CASSYAGSSGNTIYF.

The chain links TRBV28 to TRBJ2-2, with a weak D call TRBD1 (6 bases). V lost 1 base and J lost 7, with 16 bases in between. The length of the CDR3 is 16 residues. CDR1 MDHEN and CDR2 SYDVKM come from the germline V gene. The CDR3 DNA reads TGTGCCAGCAGTTTATTCCTCGCACAGGGAAGCGGGGAGCTGTTTTTT. Translated, it gives CASSLFLAQGSGELFF.